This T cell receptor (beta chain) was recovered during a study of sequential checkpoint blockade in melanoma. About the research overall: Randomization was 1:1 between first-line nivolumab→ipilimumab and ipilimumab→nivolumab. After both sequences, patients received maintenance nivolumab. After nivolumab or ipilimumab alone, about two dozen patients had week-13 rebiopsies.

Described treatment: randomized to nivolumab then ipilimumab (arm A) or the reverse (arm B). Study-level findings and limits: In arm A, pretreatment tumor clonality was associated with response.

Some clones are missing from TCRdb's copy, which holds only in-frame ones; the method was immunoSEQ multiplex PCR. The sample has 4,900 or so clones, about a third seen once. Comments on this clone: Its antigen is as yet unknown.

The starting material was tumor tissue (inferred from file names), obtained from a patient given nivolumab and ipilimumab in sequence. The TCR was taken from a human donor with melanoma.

The CDR3 DNA reads as TGTGCCAGCAGTTTATCTATCCAAGAGACCCAGTACTTC. Its translation is CASSLSIQETQYF. The rearrangement links TRBV28 to TRBJ2-5; D is unclear. In germline, CDR1 is MDHEN, CDR2 SYDVKM. The CDR3 is 13 amino acids. Trimming took 1 base from V and 1 from J, leaving 4 bases between them.